This record looks at one TCR beta chain sequence and its context. Measured with immunoSEQ multiplex PCR; TCRdb has only the in-frame clones, and not every one. The sample records around 140,000 clones, around nine tenths being singletons. These data originate in a study of blood T cell repertoires in COVID-19. This clonotype was sampled from a woman in her sixties or seventies with COVID-19, enrolled during active disease. Sample: peripheral blood.

CDR3 DNA sequence: TGTGCCAGCTCACCCGTCGCGGGACGGAACACCGGGGAGCTGTTTTTT. Its translation is CASSPVAGRNTGELFF. J is TRBJ2-2 and V is TRBV18, with D possibly being TRBD2 (6 bases). Germline values: CDR1 KGHSH, CDR2 LQKENI. The V and J ends lost 3 bases and 1 base respectively, with 12 bases between them. This CDR3 region has 16 residues.